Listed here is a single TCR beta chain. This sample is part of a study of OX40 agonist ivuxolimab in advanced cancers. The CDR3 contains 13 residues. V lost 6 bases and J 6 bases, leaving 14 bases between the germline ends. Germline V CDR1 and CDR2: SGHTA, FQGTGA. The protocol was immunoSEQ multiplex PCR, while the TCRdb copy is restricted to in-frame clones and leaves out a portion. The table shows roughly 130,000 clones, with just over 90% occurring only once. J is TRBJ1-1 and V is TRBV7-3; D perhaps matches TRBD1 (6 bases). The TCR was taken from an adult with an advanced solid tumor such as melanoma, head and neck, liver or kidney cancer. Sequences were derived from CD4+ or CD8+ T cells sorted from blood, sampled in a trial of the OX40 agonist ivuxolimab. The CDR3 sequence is CASSSTGTSEAFF. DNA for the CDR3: TGTGCCAGCAGTTCAACCGGGACATCTGAAGCTTTCTTT. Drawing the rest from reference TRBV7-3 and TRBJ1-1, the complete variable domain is GAGVSQTPSNKVTEKGKYVELRCDPISGHTALYWYRQSLGQGPEFLIYFQGTGAADDSGLPNDRFFAVRPEGSVSTLKIQRTERGDSAVYLCASSSTGTSEAFFGQGTRLTVV.